Listed below are T cell receptor beta chains from one sample, sequenced in a study of T-cell reconstitution after alpha-beta-depleted transplantation in children. TCRdb called the PCR reads again in MiXCR, with one record for every CDR3 protein. The data show 250,000 to 300,000 distinct CDR3 sequences, 6% to 10% seen once. Sequenced here: peripheral blood, sampled 360 days after TCRalphabeta/CD19-depleted stem cell transplant. Every receptor here comes from a female patient aged 2-9 years who had a stem cell transplant for Fanconi anemia, so the T cells may come from the graft donor. The CDR3 runs from the conserved cysteine through the conserved F or W.

V gene,CDR3 protein
TRBV5-1,CASSLGDRETQYF
TRBV15,CATSREVTPNTEAFF
TRBV6-1,CASSRGAMGNTIYF
TRBV6-5,CASSHRDGINEKLFF
TRBV7-8,CASSLSGQGTDTQYF
TRBV6-5,CASSNREVGTDTQYF
TRBV6-1,CASSERFLAANSPLHF
TRBV21-1,CASSKRLTGGKNIQYF
TRBV28,CGSGDSPLHF
TRBV10-3,CAISVGDYGYTF
TRBV7-3,CASSREANYEQYF
TRBV29-1,CSVLTGEVYEQYF
TRBV20-1,CSARDLRTGAKYF
TRBV6-5,CASSPKYSANYGYTF
TRBV5-6,CASSPSPGSGELFF
TRBV10-3,CAISTGPEVETQYF
TRBV7-9,CASSSSGRGKETQYF
TRBV29-1,CSVIRDQSEQYF
TRBV5-1,CASSIQTPVGVATEAFF
TRBV5-1,CASSLEGLGIGANVLTF
TRBV5-1,CASSQPDRARTGVGNNEQFF
TRBV29-1,CSVDVGGTEAFF
TRBV28,CASSLFDTYEQYF
TRBV5-1,CASSPWTSGGTLITDTQYF
TRBV11-2,CASSPGQGRAGEQYF
TRBV20-1,CSARDPQGVDNEQFF
TRBV29-1,CSAPAGSWADTQYF
TRBV28,CASSLYPGSYEQYF
TRBV29-1,CSVGVAGYNEQFF
TRBV29-1,CSVEEQGSGANVLTF
TRBV7-6,CASSHGLAGGFSTDTQYF
TRBV7-2,CASSLGGVGTSEYEQYF
TRBV9,CASSSRTSGTDTQYF
TRBV12-3/TRBV12-4,CASSPPAGWIEAFF
TRBV20-1,CSGMGGEGGTDTQYF
TRBV6-4,CASSSIPSWVAGARDEQYF
TRBV12-3/TRBV12-4,CASSFGPNRLETQYF
TRBV7-3,CASSFEPGANNEQFF
TRBV7-9,CASNPPASGLTDTQYF
TRBV3-1,CASSQDRGNWGIQYF
TRBV11-3,CASSQGGSYEQYF
TRBV10-3,CAISDGRVGRKTQYF
TRBV10-1,CASSEFSGSRETQYF
TRBV12-3/TRBV12-4,CASSRTGLQEPQHF
TRBV20-1,CSADRSGQGLYGYTF
TRBV7-9,CASSFPGTRAAEAFF
TRBV7-3,CASSLGACTEAFF
TRBV3-1,CASSYGLLAYEQYF
TRBV7-6,CASSNFYPGTSEGDTQYF
TRBV12-3/TRBV12-4,CASSFLPRMSLKPLTYEQYF
TRBV20-1,CSARGTSGGPYEQYF
TRBV5-5,CASSLRPGGFNTGELFF
TRBV6-5,CASSYQPPGGDTQYF
TRBV5-1,CASSFLAVSYNEQFF